The 23 T cell receptor beta chains listed next were all sequenced from one sample in a study of CD8+CD57+ T cells in acquired aplastic anemia. Genomic DNA served as template for TCR beta VDJ and CDR3 profiling. TCRdb reprocessed the reads via MiXCR and lists one record per CDR3 protein. The data show about 130,000 distinct CDR3 sequences, around 46% seen once. Material: sorted CD4+, CD8+, or CD8+CD57+ T cells (not recorded which) from PBMCs. These receptors came from a human donor in good health, serving as a control.

This clonotype has just a few counts. V is TRBV10-3 and J is TRBJ2-5; tentatively, D is TRBD1 or TRBD2 (5 bases each). Germline-derived CDR1 and CDR2 are ENHRY and SYGVKD. Trimming removed 7 bases from V and 3 bases from J, with 12 bases in between. The CDR3 is made up of 13 amino acids. Here the CDR3 DNA reads TGTGCCATCATCCCGAGGGGCGAAGAGACCCAGTACTTC. It codes for CAIIPRGEETQYF.

J is TRBJ2-7 and V is TRBV19; 9 bases align to TRBD1. The CDR3 has 17 amino acids. Looked up from germline, CDR1 is LNHDA and CDR2 is SQIVND (reference sequence). The junction had 11 bases not matched to a gene; V was cut back by 3 bases and J by 2 bases. DNA for the CDR3: TGTGCCAGTAGTATCGGTCCGGGGACAGGGTTAGCCTACGAGCAGTACTTC. Translated, it gives CASSIGPGTGLAYEQYF.

V is TRBV4-3 and J is TRBJ2-3; possibly TRBD2 for D (5 bases). CDR1 and CDR2 from the germline V gene are LGHNA and YSLEER. The CDR3 is 15 residues long. Trimming left V 0 bases short and J 5 bases short, with 12 bases between. The CDR3 region has the DNA TGCGCCAGCAGCCAAGACCTAGCCTCCCGAGATACGCAGTATTTT. It is translated as CASSQDLASRDTQYF.

The chain carries TRBV15 and TRBJ1-2; no reliable D call. CDR1 LNHNV and CDR2 YYDKDF come from the germline V gene (reference sequence). There are 12 residues in the CDR3. Trimming took off 8 bases at V and 1 base at J, with 8 bases between the two ends. The chain's CDR3 is CATSPYNYGYTF. For the CDR3, the DNA is TGTGCCACCTCCCCCTATAACTATGGCTACACCTTC.

The chain is built from TRBV20-1 and TRBJ1-6, with TRBD1 matching 12 bases. CDR1 is DFQATT and CDR2 is SNEGSKA in the germline V gene (reference sequence). The CDR3 consists of 14 residues. Trimming at V came to 4 bases and at J to 9 bases, leaving 4 bases not matched to a gene. As DNA, the CDR3 is TGCAGTGCTACTCCGGGACAGGGGGCTTCACCCCTCCACTTT. Translating it yields CSATPGQGASPLHF.

The gene calls are TRBV7-9 and TRBJ1-2; D is unclear. V lost 1 base and J 6 bases, leaving 12 bases between the germline ends. Germline-derived CDR1 and CDR2 are SEHNR and FQNEAQ (reference sequence). The CDR3 runs to 14 residues. CDR3 sequence: CASSLEADVDGYTF. As DNA, the CDR3 is TGTGCCAGCAGCTTAGAGGCGGACGTTGATGGCTACACCTTC.

V usage is TRBV24-1 and J usage is TRBJ2-1; D is unclear. CDR1 is KGHDR, CDR2 SFDVKD, per germline. This CDR3 comprises 11 residues. Between the trimmed V and J ends, which lost 5 bases and 5 bases, there was a span of 3 bases. The CDR3 coding sequence is TGTGCCACCAGTGGAAACAATGAGCAGTTCTTC. Translation gives CATSGNNEQFF.

As regards this clonotype: Mismatch with germline at one junction end may stem from a read error. This chain links TRBV3-1 with TRBJ2-5, with 7 bases identical to TRBD1. This CDR3 has 13 amino acids. The germline V gene encodes CDR1 LGHDT and CDR2 YNNKEL (reference sequence). In nucleotides, the CDR3 is TGTGCCAGCAGCCAAGGAGACAGGGAGACCCGGTACTTC. It yields the protein CASSQGDRETRYF.

This clonotype has just one count. The chain is built from TRBV3-1 and TRBJ2-3; 9 nucleotides align to TRBD2. After removal of 1 base from V and 3 bases from J, the junction contained 11 bases not matched to a gene. This CDR3 contains 18 residues. Germline CDR1 reads LGHDT; CDR2 reads YNNKEL (reference sequence). CDR3 nucleotides: TGTGCCAGCAGCCAAGGGGGCGGGGGGGCGCTGGGGACAGATACGCAGTATTTT. Protein: CASSQGGGGALGTDTQYF.

This clonotype showed up many times. J is TRBJ2-1 and V is TRBV29-1; D gene unclear. V was cut by 5 bases and J by 5 bases, with 13 bases left in between. The germline gives CDR1 SQVTM, CDR2 ANQGSEA. The CDR3 is 13 residues long. The CDR3 here is CSVLRANNNEQFF. The CDR3, as DNA: TGCAGCGTTCTCCGGGCGAATAACAATGAGCAGTTCTTC.

This clonotype has a handful of counts. The chain couples TRBV7-3 to TRBJ2-7, with D perhaps being TRBD1 or TRBD2 (5 bases each). The germline V gene encodes CDR1 SGHTA and CDR2 FQGTGA. This CDR3 has 13 amino acids. Trimming stripped 5 bases from V and 1 base from J, with 9 bases between. The CDR3 region is CASSRDLSYEQYF. For the CDR3, the DNA is TGTGCCAGCAGCCGGGACCTGTCCTACGAGCAGTACTTC.

This clonotype has ten or more counts. The rearrangement links TRBV18 to TRBJ2-7; D not resolved. V shed 5 bases and J shed 2 bases, with 7 bases lying between them. Germline-derived CDR1 and CDR2 are KGHSH and LQKENI. This CDR3 has 12 residues. This CDR3 reads CASSAEAYEQYF. The CDR3 DNA sequence: TGTGCCAGCTCAGCAGAGGCCTACGAGCAGTACTTC.

This clonotype was detected ten times or more. The CDR3 bases are TGTGCCAGCAGTGAACTCACCCGACTAGCGAATTACAATGAGCAGTTCTTC. The encoded protein is CASSELTRLANYNEQFF. This rearrangement joins TRBV6-1 to TRBJ2-1; 8 positions match TRBD2. Germline values: CDR1 MNHNS, CDR2 SASEGT. This CDR3 spans 17 amino acids. V trimming: 2 bases; J trimming: 4 bases; junction bases outside the gene matches: 10.

The chain recombines TRBV29-1 with TRBJ2-3, with 10 positions matching TRBD2. Germline assignment: CDR1 SQVTM and CDR2 ANQGSEA. CDR3 length: 16 amino acids. With 6 bases clipped from V and 1 base from J, the junction kept 10 bases outside the gene matches. The CDR3 DNA reads as TGCAGCGTCGCCACAGGGGGGACTAGCGGCACAGATACGCAGTATTTT. Encoded protein: CSVATGGTSGTDTQYF.

The rearrangement links TRBV20-1 to TRBJ1-5, with D maybe TRBD1 (6 bases). CDR3 size: 14 residues. V shed 6 bases and J shed 7 bases, with 19 bases lying between them. Per the germline V gene, CDR1 is DFQATT and CDR2 is SNEGSKA (reference sequence). For the CDR3, the DNA is TGCAGTGCCTTGGCCCCAGGAGGGGGGCAGCCCCAGCATTTT. It specifies CSALAPGGGQPQHF.

This clonotype was observed many times. The chain carries TRBV4-3 and TRBJ2-2; no reliable D call. This CDR3 comprises 15 residues. Per germline, CDR1 LGHNA and CDR2 YSLEER. Trimming shortened V by 1 base and J by 1 base, and 7 bases separated the two germline ends. CDR3 sequence reads: CASSQAELNTGELFF. The CDR3 DNA is TGCGCCAGCAGCCAAGCTGAACTGAACACCGGGGAGCTGTTTTTT.

This chain links TRBV7-9 with TRBJ2-7; weak D call: TRBD1 (5 bases). V was shortened by 0 bases and J by 6 bases, with 12 bases between the two germline ends. Germline CDR1 is SEHNR and CDR2 is FQNEAQ (reference sequence). CDR3 length: 14 residues. In nucleotides, the CDR3 is TGTGCCAGCAGCTTAGCCACCCAGGGCGCCGAGCAGTACGTC. Encoded protein: CASSLATQGAEQYV.

This clonotype was seen repeatedly, ten times or more. The chain has TRBV13 and TRBJ2-1, with TRBD1 matching over 9 bases. The V and J ends lost 5 bases and 7 bases, in that order; junction bases with no gene match: 3. This CDR3 region has 13 residues. From germline, CDR1 is PRHDT and CDR2 FYEKMQ (reference sequence). The CDR3 protein is CASSPGTGNEQFF. As DNA, the CDR3 is TGTGCCAGCAGCCCCGGGACAGGGAATGAGCAGTTCTTC.

In its sample, this clonotype was seen a few times. V is TRBV15 and J is TRBJ2-7; 7 bases align to TRBD1. CDR3 length: 16 residues. V trimming: 1 base; J trimming: 5 bases; junction bases outside the gene matches: 11. The V gene's germline CDR1 is LNHNV and CDR2 YYDKDF (reference sequence). CDR3 loop: CATSRGTGAPTDEQYF. The DNA for the CDR3 is TGTGCCACCAGCAGAGGTACAGGGGCGCCGACCGACGAGCAGTACTTC.

The V and J genes are TRBV12-3 or TRBV12-4 and TRBJ1-6; D call uncertain. The V and J ends lost 1 base and 7 bases respectively, with 5 bases between them. The CDR3 totals 13 residues. CDR3: CASSLEANSPLHF. CDR3 coding DNA: TGTGCCAGCAGTTTAGAGGCCAATTCACCCCTCCACTTT.

This clonotype was seen only once. CDR3 DNA: TGTGCCATCAGTGATACCTACAATGAGCAGTTCTTC. Its translation is CAISDTYNEQFF. The chain links TRBV10-3 to TRBJ2-1; D unresolved. This CDR3 spans 12 amino acids. From germline, CDR1 is ENHRY and CDR2 SYGVKD. Trimming took 3 bases from V and 2 from J, leaving 2 bases between them.

This clonotype has at least ten counts. This sequence joins TRBV5-1 and TRBJ1-1; perhaps TRBD1 as D (6 bases). The germline V and J ends were trimmed by 4 bases and 1 base, with 8 bases remaining between them. Germline V gene lookup returns CDR1 SGHRS and CDR2 YFSETQ. The CDR3 runs 13 residues. This CDR3 is CASSTQGNTEAFF. The CDR3 DNA sequence: TGCGCCAGCAGCACACAGGGGAACACTGAAGCTTTCTTT.

A remark on this clonotype: The junction does not match germline at one end; this may be a read error. CDR3 nucleotides: TGTGCCAACAGCTACGGGACAGGGGTACAAGAGACCCTGTACTTC. Protein sequence: CANSYGTGVQETLYF. This sequence joins TRBV7-7 and TRBJ2-5; 10 bases agree with TRBD1. CDR1 is SSHAT and CDR2 is FNYEAQ in the germline V gene (reference sequence). The CDR3 loop spans 15 amino acids.